A single sample gave rise to the 9 T cell receptor beta chains below, sequenced in a study of T cell repertoires in cytomegalovirus infection. TCRdb used MiXCR to reprocess the reads, holding one entry per CDR3 protein. Of roughly 250,000 distinct CDR3 sequences detected, 9% to 15% appear once; the ten largest clones hold roughly 1.7%. The sequenced sample was PBMCs. Every receptor here comes from a human donor in good health (CMV status not recorded). Some clones in this sample may be carry-over from other donors' samples.

This rearrangement joins TRBV28 to TRBJ2-1, with 9 positions matching TRBD2. Trimming took 7 bases from V and 0 from J; bases not matched to a gene: 10. The germline V gene has CDR1 MDHEN and CDR2 SYDVKM. The CDR3 length is 17 residues. The CDR3 DNA follows: TGTGCCAGCAAGACTAGCGGAGTCCTGAGCTCCTACAATGAGCAGTTCTTC. Protein sequence: CASKTSGVLSSYNEQFF.

This clonotype was counted at least ten times. The V gene is TRBV4-3, the J gene TRBJ2-1, with D perhaps given as TRBD1 or TRBD2 (5 bases each). The germline CDR1 and CDR2 sequences are LGHNA and YSLEER. The V gene lost 1 base and the J gene lost 1 base, with 11 bases spanning the gap. CDR3 size: 16 residues. CDR3: CASSQGQRASYNEQFF. CDR3 bases: TGCGCCAGCAGCCAAGGACAGAGGGCGTCCTACAATGAGCAGTTCTTC.

This clonotype was seen only a few times. This sequence joins TRBV6-5 and TRBJ1-1; D ambiguous. V was clipped by 5 bases and J by 1 base, with 11 bases between them. Germline V CDR1 and CDR2: MNHEY, SVGAGI. This CDR3 contains 14 residues. CDR3 in DNA: TGTGCCAGCAGTCAAGAGCCAGGGAACACTGAAGCTTTCTTT. As protein: CASSQEPGNTEAFF.

This clonotype was counted ten times or more. This chain connects TRBV7-2 to TRBJ1-6, with a tentative D call TRBD1 (5 bases). Germline-derived CDR1 and CDR2 are SGHTA and FQGNSA. CDR3 length: 15 amino acids. Trimming cost V 5 bases and J 7 bases, with 15 bases left between them. DNA for the CDR3: TGTGCCAGCAGCCCGGGGACGGTTAGAAATTCACCCCTCCACTTT. Amino acids: CASSPGTVRNSPLHF.

With respect to this clonotype: A much more abundant neighbour one base away suggests this may be a read error. This chain joins TRBV12-3 or TRBV12-4 and TRBJ2-4; D unclear. The CDR3 length is 13 residues. V lost 6 bases to trimming and J lost 6 bases, with 12 bases between them. The chain's CDR3 is CASRFLGVNIQYF. The CDR3, as DNA: TGTGCCAGCAGATTCCTTGGGGTAAACATTCAGTACTTC.

V usage is TRBV20-1 and J usage is TRBJ2-1, with 9 positions matching TRBD2. CDR1 is DFQATT, CDR2 SNEGSKA, per germline (reference sequence). This CDR3 spans 12 amino acids. The junction had 4 bases not matched to a gene; V was cut back by 5 bases and J by 8 bases. The CDR3 is CSAGRGGDEQFF. The CDR3, as DNA: TGCAGTGCTGGGCGGGGGGGCGATGAGCAGTTCTTC.

This sequence joins TRBV20-1 and TRBJ2-7; 8 nucleotides match TRBD1. Germline V gives CDR1 DFQATT, CDR2 SNEGSKA (reference sequence). The length of the CDR3 is 14 residues. Trimming removed 1 base from V and 3 bases from J; junction bases left unmatched: 5. The CDR3 DNA is TGCAGTGCTAGAGCCGGACAGGGTTACTACGAGCAGTACTTC. Protein product: CSARAGQGYYEQYF.

This chain uses TRBV6-2 or TRBV6-3 with TRBJ2-2; D uncertain. Germline V gives CDR1 MNHEY, CDR2 SVGEGT. V was trimmed by 6 bases and J by 7 bases, leaving 12 bases between them. This CDR3 has 13 amino acids. DNA of the CDR3: TGTGCCAGCAGGAACCCCATGGACGGGGAGCTGTTTTTT. Protein sequence: CASRNPMDGELFF.

This clonotype has only one observation. DNA for the CDR3: TGTGCCAGCAGGGTGTACTCTGGGGCCAACGTCCTGACTTTC. Encoded protein: CASRVYSGANVLTF. The genes are TRBV2 and TRBJ2-6, with no clear D. The CDR3 consists of 14 residues. V lost 6 bases, J lost 0 bases, and 6 bases lay in between. Germline CDR1 reads SNHLY; CDR2 reads FYNNEI.